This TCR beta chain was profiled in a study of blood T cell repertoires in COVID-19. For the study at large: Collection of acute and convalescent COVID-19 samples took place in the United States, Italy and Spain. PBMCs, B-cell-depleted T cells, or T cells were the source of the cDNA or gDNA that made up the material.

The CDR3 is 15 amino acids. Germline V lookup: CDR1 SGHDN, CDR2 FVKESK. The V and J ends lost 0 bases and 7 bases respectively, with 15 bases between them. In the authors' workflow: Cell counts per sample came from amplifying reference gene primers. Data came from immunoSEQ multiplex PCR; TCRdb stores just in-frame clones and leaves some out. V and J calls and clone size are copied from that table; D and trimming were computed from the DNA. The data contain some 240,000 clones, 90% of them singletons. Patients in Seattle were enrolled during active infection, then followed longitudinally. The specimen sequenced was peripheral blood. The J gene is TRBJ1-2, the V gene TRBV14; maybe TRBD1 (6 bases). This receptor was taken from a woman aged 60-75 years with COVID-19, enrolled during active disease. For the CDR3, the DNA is TGTGCCAGCAGCCAAGAATATCAGGGGAGCTTTGGCTACACCTTC. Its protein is CASSQEYQGSFGYTF.